This T cell receptor beta chain was observed in a study of T cells in Graves' hyperthyroidism and ophthalmopathy (dated by TCRdb to the late 2010s). With regard to the full study: Peripheral blood was collected at initial diagnosis, before any treatment. To identify distinguishing TCR V-J signatures, a discovery cohort of 90 to 100 patients was used, comprising 43 with Graves' ophthalmopathy and 57 with stable Graves' hyperthyroidism. Whether ophthalmopathy could be predicted prospectively was tested in an independent validation cohort made up of 18 to 20 hyperthyroidism patients plus 17 patients who later progressed to ophthalmopathy. The 100 discovery patients were divided at random into training and test sets in a 7:3 ratio. In about 6 Graves' hyperthyroidism patients, the study also compared T-cell repertoires from thyroid tissue with T-cell repertoires from blood. Once sampling was done, hyperthyroidism patients were given methimazole at a starting dose of 30 mg daily, whereas ophthalmopathy patients were given high-dose intravenous methylprednisolone. According to the paper, TCR Vbeta CDR3 sequencing was carried out on some 140 peripheral blood samples, which came from 40 to 45 ophthalmopathy, under 80 hyperthyroidism and roughly 17 progressor patients.

Amplification of TCR beta CDR3 regions was carried out from RNA transcripts. The TCR CDR3 was subjected to a first round of RT-PCR using the HTBI primer set and the Qiagen OneStep RT-PCR kit. Libraries were constructed in a second round of multiplex PCR, after which size selection and purification were carried out. The libraries were sequenced on an Illumina HiSeq2000 using paired-end 100 bp reads. The study's processing was this. Raw data were processed with SOAPnuke, discarding reads with adapters, uncalled bases, mean Phred below 15, or no exact constant-primer or identifier match. COPE v1.2.5 was used to merge the high-quality paired reads, and each unique nucleotide sequence was defined as a clonotype. MiTCR v1.1 was used to align the clonotypes against IMGT TRBV, TRBD and TRBJ reference segments. Only V-J combinations with frequency above 0.0001, covering about 99% of repertoires, were analysed. A TCS score was defined as the ratio of F50 (clonal expansion) to E x V (chaos), with BLOSUM62-based TCRdist applied between CDR3 peptides within each V-J. Welch's t-statistics and random forest reduced just over 500 V-J features to roughly 13, which were used in a naive Bayes classifier (R e1071). TCRdb passed the public sequencing reads through fastp at Q25 and MiXCR, retaining productive beta sequences. Rows are unified per CDR3 protein, each entry keeping the most common DNA and genes. TCRdb, not the authors, supplied the V and J calls. For this sample the table gives 90,000 to 120,000 distinct CDR3 sequences, of which approximately 15% were detected only once. The biggest ten clones account for roughly 40% of the sample.

CDR1 is given as DFQATT and CDR2 as SNEGSKA, both from the germline V gene (reference sequence). The CDR3 covers 12 residues, taking in both the cysteine and the phenylalanine. CDR3 DNA only is kept here, 36 bases in frame from base 1. V drops 4 bases and J drops 4 bases, leaving 8 bases in between. A patient counted as having stable Graves' hyperthyroidism if no progression to ophthalmopathy occurred over 18 months of follow-up. The hyperthyroidism patients were between 18 and 65 years old and newly diagnosed, with a disease duration of less than 2 months. Any patient with an uncontrolled infection, another autoimmune disease, pregnancy or lactation was excluded. Diagnoses were based on clinical symptoms, serum thyroxine and TRAb, thyroid ultrasound and orbital computed tomography. Ficoll-Paque density gradient centrifugation was used to isolate PBMCs from around 10 ml of fresh peripheral blood. Total RNA was extracted with Trizol reagent, and quality was checked on an Agilent 2100 Bioanalyzer.

This clonotype was seen ten or more times. Its antigen is currently not known. The record has no base qualities; no much larger clone is one base away. What the authors observed across the whole study: Sample size was not statistically predetermined, and investigators were not blinded to group allocation. Most expanded thyroid clonotypes (frequency above 0.001) were also detected in blood, a finding suggesting that blood repertoires may reflect thyroid immune responses. In validation, the model predicted progression to ophthalmopathy with 55% to 71% sensitivity and about 72% specificity, a median of 6.5 months before onset. A 13 V-J signature model separated ophthalmopathy from stable hyperthyroidism, with approximately 87% sensitivity and about 81% specificity in cross-validation and 80%/75% in testing.

The chain joins TRBV20-1 to TRBJ2-4, with the D gene uncertain. This clonotype was obtained from a woman aged 45-65 years with Graves' hyperthyroidism. The sequenced sample was blood. The CDR3 reads CSAMVGKNIQYF. The nucleotide sequence is given as TGCAGTGCTATGGTTGGAAAAAACATTCAGTACTTC.